This T cell receptor (beta chain) is from a study of CD8 T cells in ankylosing spondylitis. Study-wide findings and caveats: What appeared characteristic of ankylosing spondylitis blood was a TCR beta motif of 7 or 8 highly homologous variants. Reported data indicate significant enrichment of disease-linked clones within matched ankylosing spondylitis synovial fluid. In the blood and synovial fluid of reactive arthritis, some motif variants had been previously reported.

TCRdb reprocessed the 5' RACE reads with MiXCR, giving one entry per CDR3 protein. The table records 50,000 to 70,000 distinct CDR3 sequences, 6% to 8% of them present only once. In the case of this clonotype: Its antigen is still unknown.

V shed 5 bases, J shed 7 bases, and the junction held 7 bases outside the gene matches. The CDR3 runs 13 residues. CDR1 is SGHNT, CDR2 YENEEA, per germline. The source material was synovial fluid, either unsorted or a sorted T cell fraction (not recorded which). The TCR sequence derives from a male donor with ankylosing spondylitis. The chain is built from TRBV11-3 and TRBJ1-2; 7 positions match TRBD1. The CDR3 here is CASSLSSGGGYTF. In DNA form, the CDR3 reads TGTGCCAGCAGCCTTTCGTCAGGGGGTGGCTACACCTTC.